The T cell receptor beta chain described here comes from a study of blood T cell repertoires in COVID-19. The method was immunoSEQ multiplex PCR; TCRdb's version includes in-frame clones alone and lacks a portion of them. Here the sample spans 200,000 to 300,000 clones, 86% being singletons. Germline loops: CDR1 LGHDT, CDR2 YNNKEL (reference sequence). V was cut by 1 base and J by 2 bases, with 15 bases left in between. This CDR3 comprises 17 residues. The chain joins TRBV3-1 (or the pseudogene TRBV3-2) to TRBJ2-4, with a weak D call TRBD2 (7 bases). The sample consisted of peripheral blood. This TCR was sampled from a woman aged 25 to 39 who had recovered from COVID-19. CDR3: CASSQGWGGGPKNIQYF. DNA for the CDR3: TGTGCCAGCAGCCAAGGATGGGGCGGGGGCCCCAAAAACATTCAGTACTTC.